This T cell receptor (beta chain) was identified during a study of human T cells and chemical hapten exposure. Overall study results and limits: After DPC sensitization, TCRs above 1 in 1000 frequency showed no change. Patch test score showed a positive correlation with PT1 expanded TCR counts.

TCRdb reprocessed the RACE reads with MiXCR, giving one entry per CDR3 protein. In the table there are about 84,000 distinct CDR3 sequences, 11% of which are singletons. The CDR3 loop spans 16 amino acids. Germline V gene sequence: CDR1 MDHEN, CDR2 SYDVKM. Trimming took 3 bases from V and 0 from J, leaving 12 bases between them. Stated time point: patch test 3, about 24 weeks after DPC sensitization. Treatment noted: therapeutic diphenylcyclopropenone sensitization with weekly scalp DPC. About this clonotype itself: Its cognate antigen is unknown.

The sequences come from whole blood, collected in connection with sensitization to the hapten diphenylcyclopropenone (DPC). V usage is TRBV28 and J usage is TRBJ2-4; the D gene is possibly TRBD2 (5 bases). The receptor comes from a woman between 50 and 59 years old with alopecia areata. Some clones in this sample may be carry-over from other donors' samples. CDR3 sequence (DNA): TGTGCCAGCAGTTTCTGGGCGGGTGGAGCCAAAAACATTCAGTACTTC. This codes for CASSFWAGGAKNIQYF. The full variable domain, with the rest looked up from reference TRBV28 and TRBJ2-4, is DVKVTQSSRYLVKRTGEKVFLECVQDMDHENMFWYRQDPGLGLRLIYFSYDVKMKEKGDIPEGYSVSREKKERFSLILESASTNQTSMYLCASSFWAGGAKNIQYFGAGTRLSVL.